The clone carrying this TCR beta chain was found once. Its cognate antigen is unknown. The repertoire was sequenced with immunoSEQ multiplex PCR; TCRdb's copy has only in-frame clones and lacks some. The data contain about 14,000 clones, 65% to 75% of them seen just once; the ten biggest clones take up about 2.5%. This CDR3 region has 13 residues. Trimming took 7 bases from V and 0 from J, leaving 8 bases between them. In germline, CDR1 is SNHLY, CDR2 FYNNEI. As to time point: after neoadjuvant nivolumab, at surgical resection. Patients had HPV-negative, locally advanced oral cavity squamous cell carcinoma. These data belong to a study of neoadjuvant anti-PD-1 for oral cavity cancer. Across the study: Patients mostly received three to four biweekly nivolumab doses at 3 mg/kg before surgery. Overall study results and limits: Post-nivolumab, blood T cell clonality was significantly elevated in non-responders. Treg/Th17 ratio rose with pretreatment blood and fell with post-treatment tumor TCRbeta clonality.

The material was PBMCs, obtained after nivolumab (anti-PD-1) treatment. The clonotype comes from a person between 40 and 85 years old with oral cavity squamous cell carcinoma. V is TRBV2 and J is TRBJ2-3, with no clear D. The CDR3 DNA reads TGTGCCAGCAAGGGAACTAGCACAGATACGCAGTATTTT. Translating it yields CASKGTSTDTQYF.